This entry concerns a single T cell receptor (beta chain). This sample was included in a study of blood T cell repertoires in COVID-19. Study as a whole: Samples taken during acute and convalescent COVID-19 were collected in the United States, Italy and Spain. Nucleic acid was either cDNA or gDNA, and it came from T cells, B-cell-depleted T cells, or PBMCs.

As originally analysed: Reference gene primer amplification in the assay estimated nucleated cell counts. The assay was immunoSEQ multiplex PCR, and TCRdb's table has in-frame clones only and misses some. The V and J calls and clone size come from that table; D and trimming were worked out from the DNA. The repertoire holds around 80,000 clones, with approximately 80% as singletons. What was sequenced was peripheral blood. This TCR derives from a woman aged 80 or over with acute or convalescent COVID-19.

The DNA for the CDR3 is TGTGCCAGCAGTACCCAGGGTTACCAAGAGACCCAGTACTTC. It yields the protein CASSTQGYQETQYF. The rearrangement links TRBV6-6 to TRBJ2-5; D might be TRBD1 (5 bases). The V end lost 5 bases, the J end lost 0 bases, and 10 bases lay between the germline ends. CDR1 and CDR2 from the germline V gene are MNHNY and SVGAGI (reference sequence). CDR3 length: 14 residues.